Each of the 31 T cell receptor beta chains below was sequenced from the same sample in a study of blood T cell repertoires in COVID-19. The repertoire was sequenced with immunoSEQ multiplex PCR; TCRdb's copy has only in-frame clones and lacks some. The sample shows fewer than 250,000 clones, around 90% of them seen only once. Sequenced: peripheral blood. The receptors were sampled from a man younger than 45 with COVID-19, enrolled during active disease.

CDR3 region: CASSQDQNEQYF. CDR3 nucleotide sequence: TGTGCCAGCAGCCAAGATCAGAACGAGCAGTACTTC. The V call is TRBV3-1 (or the pseudogene TRBV3-2), the J call TRBJ2-7; D not certain. CDR1 is LGHDT, CDR2 YNNKEL, per germline (reference sequence). The CDR3 spans 12 residues. Trimming took off 0 bases at V and 5 bases at J, with 5 bases between the two ends.

This clone was seen a single time. The rearrangement joins TRBV3-1 (or the pseudogene TRBV3-2) to TRBJ1-2; weak D call: TRBD1 (6 bases). Trimming left V 6 bases short and J 3 bases short, with 17 bases between. CDR1 is LGHDT and CDR2 is YNNKEL in the germline V gene (reference sequence). The CDR3 has 15 residues. Here the CDR3 reads CASRRWDTLDYGYTF. The DNA for the CDR3 is TGTGCCAGCAGACGGTGGGACACATTGGACTATGGCTACACCTTC.

The chain joins TRBV5-1 to TRBJ2-1; TRBD2 agrees at 8 bases. J gave up 9 bases and V 2 bases, and 10 bases lay outside the gene matches. This CDR3 has 15 residues. Germline V gene data show CDR1 as SGHRS and CDR2 as YFSETQ. The chain's CDR3 is CASSLAGEQGGEQFF. In nucleotides, the CDR3 is TGCGCCAGCAGCTTAGCGGGGGAACAGGGTGGTGAGCAGTTCTTC. The full variable domain, in which reference TRBV5-1 and TRBJ2-1 provide the parts outside the CDR3, is KAGVTQTPRYLIKTRGQQVTLSCSPISGHRSVSWYQQTPGQGLQFLFEYFSETQRNKGNFPGRFSGRQFSNSRSEMNVSTLELGDSALYLCASSLAGEQGGEQFFGPGTRLTVL.

The chain employs TRBV5-1 and TRBJ1-2, with D possibly being TRBD1 (6 bases). This CDR3 is built from 13 residues. V gave up 6 bases and J gave up 2 bases, with 11 bases separating them. Germline-derived CDR1 and CDR2 are SGHRS and YFSETQ. The CDR3 nucleotides are TGCGCCAGCAAGGAAACAGGGAACTATGGCTACACCTTC. This sequence encodes CASKETGNYGYTF.

The J gene is TRBJ1-3, the V gene TRBV5-4; no reliable D call. Trimming cost V 0 bases and J 4 bases, with 8 bases left between them. This CDR3 comprises 14 residues. Germline CDR1 and CDR2: SGHNT and YYREEE (reference sequence). The CDR3 nucleotides read TGTGCCAGCAGCTTGGATCTCTCCGGAAACACCATATATTTT. Encoded protein: CASSLDLSGNTIYF.

This chain links TRBV5-1 with TRBJ1-6, with D unresolved. Germline V CDR1 and CDR2: SGHRS, YFSETQ. V was trimmed by 4 bases and J by 8 bases, leaving 10 bases between them. The CDR3 extends over 13 amino acids. The CDR3 DNA is TGCGCCAGCAGCCCCCAGGTAGATTCACCCCTCCACTTT. It codes for CASSPQVDSPLHF.

The rearrangement uses TRBV6-5 and TRBJ2-7; possible D gene TRBD1, 5 bases. Germline V CDR1 and CDR2: MNHEY, SVGAGI. The CDR3 runs 15 residues. Trimming left V 4 bases short and J 2 bases short, with 15 bases between. The CDR3 here is CASSSQGIRTYEQYF. The DNA of the CDR3 is TGTGCCAGCAGTTCCCAGGGAATCCGAACCTACGAGCAGTACTTC.

The chain employs TRBV7-2 and TRBJ1-2; 7 nucleotides match TRBD1. The CDR3 has 16 amino acids. From germline, CDR1 is SGHTA and CDR2 FQGNSA. V shed 5 bases and J 4 bases; nucleotides not matched to a gene: 13. The CDR3 DNA follows: TGTGCCAGCAGCGAGGCCCCGGGACAGCTCGTCTATGGCTACACCTTC. It translates to CASSEAPGQLVYGYTF.

This chain uses TRBV6-2 or TRBV6-3 with TRBJ2-5, with TRBD2 matching 14 bases. This CDR3 is 17 amino acids long. The trim removed 5 bases at V and 2 bases at J, leaving 7 bases unmatched. Germline CDR1 reads MNHEY; CDR2 reads SVGEGT. The CDR3 region is CASSRLAGGTWQETQYF. Written as DNA, the CDR3 is TGTGCCAGCAGTAGACTAGCGGGGGGGACGTGGCAAGAGACCCAGTACTTC.

The genes are TRBV19 and TRBJ1-5; 10 nucleotides agree with TRBD1. V was pared by 3 bases and J by 6 bases, with 5 bases of the junction left unmatched. CDR3 length: 15 residues. From germline, CDR1 is LNHDA and CDR2 SQIVND (reference sequence). The CDR3 region is CASSMTGGSFQPQHF. DNA of the CDR3: TGTGCCAGTAGTATGACAGGGGGCTCGTTTCAGCCCCAGCATTTT.

The chain has TRBV11-2 and TRBJ1-2, with TRBD1 matching 7 bases. Germline CDR1 is SGHAT and CDR2 is FQNNGV. CDR3 length: 14 amino acids. V trimming: 3 bases; J trimming: 4 bases; junction bases outside the gene matches: 5. In nucleotides, the CDR3 is TGTGCCAGCAGCTTTAACCGGGACAGCTATGGCTACACCTTC. Amino acids: CASSFNRDSYGYTF.

V and J are TRBV7-2 and TRBJ2-3; TRBD2 matches at 8 bases. Germline V gene sequence: CDR1 SGHTA, CDR2 FQGNSA. The trim removed 5 bases at V and 0 bases at J, leaving 7 bases unmatched. The CDR3 has 16 amino acids. As DNA, the CDR3 is TGTGCCAGCAGCCCCCGCATAGCGGGGAGCACAGATACGCAGTATTTT. Its protein is CASSPRIAGSTDTQYF.

The chain employs TRBV29-1 and TRBJ2-2; 8 bases map to TRBD1. J lost 3 bases, V lost 6 bases, and 6 bases had no gene match. Germline CDR1 reads SQVTM; CDR2 reads ANQGSEA. The CDR3 extends over 14 amino acids. CDR3 sequence reads: CSVMPGQDTGELFF. The CDR3 coding sequence is TGCAGCGTCATGCCGGGACAGGACACCGGGGAGCTGTTTTTT.

The chain employs TRBV19 and TRBJ2-1; 9 nucleotides match TRBD2. V lost 3 bases and J lost 7; bases outside the gene matches: 7. This CDR3 is built from 15 residues. From germline, CDR1 is LNHDA and CDR2 SQIVND (reference sequence). The chain's CDR3 is CASSMGLAGRNEQFF. The CDR3 DNA is TGTGCCAGTAGTATGGGGCTAGCGGGGCGGAATGAGCAGTTCTTC.

This clone was counted between two and nine times. CDR3 protein: CASSPPAGGTQYF. The CDR3 DNA reads as TGTGCCAGCTCACCCCCAGCGGGAGGGACCCAGTACTTC. V usage is TRBV18 and J usage is TRBJ2-5, with 9 bases matching TRBD2. The CDR3 length is 13 residues. Looked up from germline, CDR1 is KGHSH and CDR2 is LQKENI. After removal of 3 bases from V and 7 bases from J, the junction contained 3 bases not matched to a gene.

This clone was detected once. The V call is TRBV6-1, the J call TRBJ1-5; TRBD1 matches 8 bases. V was clipped by 6 bases and J by 4 bases; unmatched bases: 2. Germline CDR1 and CDR2: MNHNS and SASEGT. This CDR3 is built from 13 residues. DNA for the CDR3: TGTGCCAGCAGGGACAGGGAGAATCAGCCCCAGCATTTT. This encodes CASRDRENQPQHF.

The chain employs TRBV14 and TRBJ2-2, with 12 bases aligning to TRBD1. Germline V gene lookup returns CDR1 SGHDN and CDR2 FVKESK. There are 16 residues in the CDR3. The J segment lost 8 bases and the V segment lost 3 bases, leaving 7 bases of the junction unmatched. In DNA form, the CDR3 reads TGTGCCAGCAGCCAGCCGGGACAGGGGGCAACAGGGGAGCTGTTTTTT. Amino acid sequence: CASSQPGQGATGELFF.

The rearrangement uses TRBV27 and TRBJ1-3; D remains unclear. CDR1 is MNHEY, CDR2 SMNVEV, per germline (reference sequence). V lost 1 base to trimming and J lost 1 base, with 8 bases between them. The CDR3 runs to 15 residues. The CDR3 is CASSLYPGSGNTIYF. In DNA form, the CDR3 reads TGTGCCAGCAGTTTATACCCAGGTTCTGGAAACACCATATATTTT.

This chain joins TRBV10-1 and TRBJ1-4; 10 nucleotides match TRBD1. V gave up 8 bases and J gave up 7 bases; unmatched junction bases: 10. Germline V lookup: CDR1 WNHNN, CDR2 SYGVQD (reference sequence). CDR3 size: 15 residues. The CDR3 DNA reads TGCGCCAGCCACAGGGACAGGGGATTTAGTGAAAAACTGTTTTTT. It translates to CASHRDRGFSEKLFF.

The chain is built from TRBV6-5 and TRBJ2-7; maybe TRBD1 (7 bases). Germline-derived CDR1 and CDR2 are MNHEY and SVGAGI. Trimming left V 6 bases short and J 9 bases short, with 12 bases between. The CDR3 consists of 11 residues. The CDR3 region is CASRGGTVQYF. CDR3 bases: TGTGCCAGCAGAGGGGGGACAGTGCAGTACTTC.

This clone was recorded a few times. V and J are TRBV10-1 and TRBJ2-7, with D uncertain. The CDR3 consists of 14 residues. V gave up 11 bases and J gave up 0 bases, with 17 bases separating them. Germline assignment: CDR1 WNHNN and CDR2 SYGVQD (reference sequence). CDR3 protein: CAGRYPISSYEQYF. DNA of the CDR3: TGCGCCGGGCGTTACCCGATAAGCTCCTACGAGCAGTACTTC.

The genes are TRBV24-1 and TRBJ2-3; D is ambiguous. Germline V gives CDR1 KGHDR, CDR2 SFDVKD. V lost 4 bases, J lost 0 bases, and 13 bases lay in between. The CDR3 covers 16 residues. Here the CDR3 reads CATSDQTSTSTDTQYF. CDR3 nucleotide sequence: TGTGCCACCAGTGACCAAACGTCGACTAGCACAGATACGCAGTATTTT.

The genes are TRBV4-2 and TRBJ1-2; no firm D call. The ends were cut back, 0 bases at V and 6 bases at J, with 8 bases in the middle. CDR3 length: 13 amino acids. The V gene's germline CDR1 is LGHNA and CDR2 YNFKEQ. The CDR3 nucleotides read TGTGCCAGCAGCCAAGATCGGAGTAATGGCTACACCTTC. Translated, it gives CASSQDRSNGYTF.

In DNA form, the CDR3 reads TGTGCCAGCTCACCCCTCGGGGGGGCAAATCAGCCCCAGCATTTT. It encodes CASSPLGGANQPQHF. The chain couples TRBV18 to TRBJ1-5, with D possibly TRBD1 on 6 matching bases. V was cut by 3 bases and J by 4 bases, with 13 bases left in between. The CDR3 has 15 residues. CDR1 and CDR2 (germline): KGHSH, LQKENI.

The V and J genes are TRBV7-6 and TRBJ1-2; D is unresolved. The CDR3 spans 15 residues. V was clipped by 1 base and J by 4 bases, with 13 bases between them. In germline, CDR1 is SGHVS, CDR2 FNYEAQ. CDR3 in DNA: TGTGCCAGCAGCTTAGATTCGGGGTCGGGCTATGGCTACACCTTC. Its translation is CASSLDSGSGYGYTF.

The gene calls are TRBV7-9 and TRBJ2-2; TRBD2 agrees at 11 bases. This CDR3 region has 16 residues. Trimming cost V 5 bases and J 2 bases; bases outside gene matches: 4. Looked up from germline, CDR1 is SEHNR and CDR2 is FQNEAQ (reference sequence). As DNA, the CDR3 is TGTGCCAGCAGCCGCACTAGCGGGGGAAACACCGGGGAGCTGTTTTTT. Amino acid sequence: CASSRTSGGNTGELFF.

The CDR3 loop reads CASSLIGGGFYNEQFF. CDR3 bases: TGTGCCAGCAGCTTAATCGGAGGGGGCTTCTACAATGAGCAGTTCTTC. The chain recombines TRBV7-3 with TRBJ2-1; D possibly corresponds to TRBD1 (7 bases). Trimming stripped 1 base from V and 3 bases from J, with 13 bases between. The CDR3 runs 16 residues. CDR1 is SGHTA and CDR2 is FQGTGA in the germline V gene.

The J gene is TRBJ2-7, the V gene TRBV19; no clear D gene. Germline V CDR1 and CDR2: LNHDA, SQIVND (reference sequence). Deletions cut 5 bases from V and 3 bases from J, with 17 bases between. The CDR3 runs 15 residues. The CDR3 region is CASSYQVDPLYEQYF. As DNA, the CDR3 is TGTGCCAGTAGTTATCAGGTCGACCCTCTCTACGAGCAGTACTTC.

This clone was counted a single time. The V and J genes are TRBV19 and TRBJ1-3; D gene unclear. Trimming took 6 bases from V and 2 from J, leaving 5 bases between them. This CDR3 is 12 amino acids long. CDR1 is LNHDA, CDR2 SQIVND, per germline (reference sequence). The CDR3 spells CASSPAGNTIYF. The CDR3 coding sequence is TGTGCCAGTAGCCCAGCTGGAAACACCATATATTTT.

The V call is TRBV5-5, the J call TRBJ2-7; 12 bases are shared with TRBD1. CDR3 length: 16 residues. Trimming cost V 4 bases and J 6 bases; bases outside gene matches: 11. In germline, CDR1 is SGHKS, CDR2 YYEKEE (reference sequence). The CDR3 nucleotides read TGTGCCAGCAGCCATGTACCCGGGACAGGGGGCGTCGAGCAGTACTTC. This sequence encodes CASSHVPGTGGVEQYF. Complete variable domain (other parts from reference TRBV5-5 and TRBJ2-7): DAGVTQSPTHLIKTRGQQVTLRCSPISGHKSVSWYQQVLGQGPQFIFQYYEKEERGRGNFPDRFSARQFPNYSSELNVNALLLGDSALYLCASSHVPGTGGVEQYFGPGTRLTVT.

A word on this clone: Other DNA sequences in this sample translate to the same CDR3. The V gene is TRBV6-5, the J gene TRBJ1-3; 7 bases map to TRBD1. The CDR3 runs to 14 residues. Germline CDR1 and CDR2: MNHEY and SVGAGI. With V trimmed by 2 bases and J by 2 bases, 0 bases remained unmatched. The CDR3 DNA sequence: TGTGCCAGCAGTTACAGGGGGCCTGGAAACACCATATATTTT. Amino acids: CASSYRGPGNTIYF.